The present T cell receptor (beta chain) was sequenced within a study of control samples from healthy donors and cancer patients (TCRdb year 2020). Libraries were built with the immunoSEQ multiplex PCR assay. TCRdb re-hosts the immuneACCESS table, in-frame sequences only. Its copies lack some clones; in the studies checked, an unresolved V gene accounts for under half of them, and the cause for the rest is not known. Present in this sample are about 140,000 clones, about 90% of which were seen just once. The ten biggest clones cover about 7.1% of the sample. Notes on this clone: The clone's antigen remains unknown. Per-base qualities were not stored, and no clone one base away is much larger.

The CDR3 measures 16 amino acids from cysteine to phenylalanine. Only the CDR3 region is kept as DNA, spanning 48 bases read in frame from base 1. CDR1 and CDR2 were assigned from the germline V gene (reference sequence) as MNHEY and SMNVEV. Trimming takes 4 bases from V and 4 bases from J, and the germline ends sit 19 bases apart. The chain uses TRBV27 and TRBJ2-5; confidence is insufficient to name the D gene. This TCR was sampled from a man younger than 30 in good health. Material: blood. The CDR3 region: CASSSLTPGPVETQYF. The nucleotides are TGTGCCAGCAGTTCACTCACTCCCGGGCCGGTAGAGACCCAGTACTTC.